This record concerns one T cell receptor (beta chain) sequence. Its antigen is as yet unknown. Germline CDR1 SEHNR, CDR2 FQNEAQ (reference sequence). The CDR3 consists of 11 residues. V dropped 4 bases and J dropped 12 bases, with 10 bases sitting between them. This record comes from a study of cytomegalovirus exposure and HLA in healthy donors. Study results and limitations: Reported results showed that the classifier diagnosed cytomegalovirus status with high specificity and sensitivity. Presence/absence analyses rested on an assumption that sequencing depth was roughly uniform across donors. Prior analysis indicated that the majority of TCR beta V segments exhibited productivity approximately 87% or approximately 30% of the time.

Amplification used 60 Vbeta primers and 13 Jbeta primers. The repertoire was sequenced with immunoSEQ multiplex PCR; TCRdb's copy has only in-frame clones and lacks some. Here the sample spans fewer than 150,000 clones, around 73% being singletons. This chain uses TRBV7-9 with TRBJ2-1; D is perhaps TRBD1 (6 bases). The sequenced sample was PBMCs. The origin of this receptor is a human donor in good health. The CDR3 nucleotides are TGTGCCAGCAGCTCCGGGACAAGGCAGTTCTTC. It encodes CASSSGTRQFF.